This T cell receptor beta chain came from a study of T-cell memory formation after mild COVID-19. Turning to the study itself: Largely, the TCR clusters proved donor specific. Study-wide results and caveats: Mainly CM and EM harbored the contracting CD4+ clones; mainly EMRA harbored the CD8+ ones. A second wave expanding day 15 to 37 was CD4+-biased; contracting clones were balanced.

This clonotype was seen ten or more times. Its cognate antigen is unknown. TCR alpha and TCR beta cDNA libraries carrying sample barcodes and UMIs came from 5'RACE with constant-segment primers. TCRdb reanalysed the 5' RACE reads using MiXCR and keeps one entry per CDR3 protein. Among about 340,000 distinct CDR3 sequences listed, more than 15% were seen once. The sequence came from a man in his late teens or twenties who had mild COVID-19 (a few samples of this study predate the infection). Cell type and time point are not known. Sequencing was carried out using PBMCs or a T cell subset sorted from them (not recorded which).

DNA for the CDR3: TGTGCCCAGGGCCAGCTGGGGAGCGGCTACACCTTC. Translation: CAQGQLGSGYTF. The genes are TRBV30 and TRBJ1-2; D may be TRBD1 (5 bases). This CDR3 has 12 residues. V was clipped by 8 bases and J by 8 bases, with 18 bases between them. CDR1 is GTSNPN, CDR2 SVGIG, per germline (reference sequence).